This T cell receptor (beta chain) was identified in a study of cytomegalovirus exposure and HLA in healthy donors. It was with 60 Vbeta and 13 Jbeta primers that the PCR ran. The protocol was immunoSEQ multiplex PCR, while the TCRdb copy is restricted to in-frame clones and leaves out a portion. The sample holds around 130,000 clones, approximately 80% seen once. Study observations and caveats: Sequences of the TCR beta chain were said to predict the HLA-A and HLA-B alleles of most subjects accurately. With later analysis, a missense DCLRE1C variant became linked to TCR beta V- and J-gene trimming.

On this clone itself: The antigen is undetermined.

CDR1 and CDR2 from the germline V gene are SNHLY and FYNNEI. CDR3 length: 19 residues. V lost 2 bases, J lost 5 bases, and 28 bases lay in between. Sequencing was performed on PBMCs. The clonotype was recovered from a woman younger than 30 in good health and CMV-seronegative. V gene TRBV2 combines with J gene TRBJ2-7; D is possibly TRBD1 (5 bases). The CDR3 reads CASSELSVGVKWALDEQYF. The CDR3 nucleotides are TGTGCCAGCAGTGAACTATCGGTAGGGGTCAAGTGGGCTCTCGACGAGCAGTACTTC.